This note documents a single T cell receptor (beta chain) sequence. Its antigen is undetermined. Different DNA sequences within this sample yield the same CDR3. Extraction of RNA preceded its reverse transcription into cDNA, which served as the sequencing template. Profiled with immunoSEQ multiplex PCR; TCRdb holds only in-frame clones, not every one. The sample lists under 250,000 clones; about three fifths were seen once. Between the trimmed V and J ends, which lost 6 bases and 0 bases, there was a span of 11 bases. Germline CDR1 and CDR2: SQVTM and ANQGSEA. This CDR3 comprises 13 residues. Patients with alopecia areata provided lesional scalp punch biopsies as well as peripheral blood. This specimen belongs to a study of CD8+ T cells in alopecia areata. Study-wide context: At a dose of 5 to 10 mg twice daily, oral tofacitinib was given to treated patients. For 6 to 18 months, tofacitinib was taken, and 6 months off drug followed.

Study outcomes and limitations: Lesional scalp, especially alopecia totalis/universalis, showed higher clonality than normal scalp.

This clonotype originated in a human donor with alopecia areata. Sequenced here: CD4+ T cells sorted from blood, sampled at week 0. The chain links TRBV29-1 to TRBJ1-1; maybe TRBD1 (6 bases). The CDR3 region is CSVGGRMNTEAFF. CDR3 sequence (DNA): TGCAGCGTAGGGGGACGTATGAACACTGAAGCTTTCTTT.